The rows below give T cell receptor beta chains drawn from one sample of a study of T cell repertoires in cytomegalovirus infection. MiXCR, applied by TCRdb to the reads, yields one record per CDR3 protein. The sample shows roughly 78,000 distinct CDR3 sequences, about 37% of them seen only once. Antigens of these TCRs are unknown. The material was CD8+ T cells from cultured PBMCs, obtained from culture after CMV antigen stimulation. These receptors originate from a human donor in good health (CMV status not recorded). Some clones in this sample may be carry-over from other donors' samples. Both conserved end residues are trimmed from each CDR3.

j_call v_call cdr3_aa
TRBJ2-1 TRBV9 ASSVDGGAGGEQF
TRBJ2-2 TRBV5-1 ASIAGDGTGELF
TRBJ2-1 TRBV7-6 ASSFPYRDNEQF
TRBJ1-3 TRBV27 ASSPTGQGFGNTIY
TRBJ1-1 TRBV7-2 ASSLEGGTEAF
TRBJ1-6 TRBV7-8 ASSLKNAANNSPLH
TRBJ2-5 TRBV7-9 ASSSTSATGNQETQY
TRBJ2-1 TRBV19 ASSIRGEDRHYNEQF
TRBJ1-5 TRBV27 ASSKQWRQPQH
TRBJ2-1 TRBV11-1 ASSLSGTTSYNEQF
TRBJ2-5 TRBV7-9 ASSPLLSPGGEETQY
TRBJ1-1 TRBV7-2 ASSLAATGEAF
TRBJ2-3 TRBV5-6 ASSSSGADTQY
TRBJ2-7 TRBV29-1 SVGGGQGGSYEQY
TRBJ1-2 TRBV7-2 ASSFTSVYGYT
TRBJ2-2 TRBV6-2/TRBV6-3 ASSYMSGELF
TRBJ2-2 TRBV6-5 ASSYSGFRNTGELF
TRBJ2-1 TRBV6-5 ASSYSGGANEQF
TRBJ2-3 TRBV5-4 ASSPRGAGTDTQY
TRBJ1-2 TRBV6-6 ASSYSTGTGDGYT
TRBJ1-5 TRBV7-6 ASSSARYQPQH
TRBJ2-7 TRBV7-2 ASSFPGPWNEQY
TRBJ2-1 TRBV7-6 ASSLDASGVYNEQF
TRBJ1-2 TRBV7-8 ASSLVYRPVEGYT
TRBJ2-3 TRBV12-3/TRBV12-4 ASSGLAGGRADTQY
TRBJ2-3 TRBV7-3 ASSLGQQGEY
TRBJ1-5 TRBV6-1 ATRDIFSNQPQH
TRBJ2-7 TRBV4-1 ASSQNRDRVYEQY
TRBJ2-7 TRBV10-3 AISLGYEQY
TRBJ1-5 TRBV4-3 ASSQDWGSNQPQH
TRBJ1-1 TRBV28 ASSLLRIEAF